Listed below are T cell receptor beta chains from one sample, sequenced in a study of early T cells in non-severe SARS-CoV-2 infection. Each CDR3 protein gets one entry after TCRdb re-called the 5' RACE reads with MiXCR. The repertoire has tens of thousands of distinct CDR3 sequences, 9% to 14% of them found once; the top ten carry approximately 2.6%. Input material: whole blood. These receptor sequences come from an adult who was a healthcare worker with PCR-confirmed SARS-CoV-2 infection or an uninfected control (not recorded which). CDR3s include the opening cysteine and the closing phenylalanine or tryptophan. The D gene is left open where the match is weak. Where a row states a size, it is once, few, many or the class of an expanded clone; other rows omit it.

size	D	V	J	CDR3	DNA
many	TRBD2	TRBV28	TRBJ2-7	CASSPNSGRISYEQYF	TGTGCCAGCAGTCCCAATAGCGGGCGGATATCTTACGAGCAGTACTTC
many	TRBD2	TRBV14	TRBJ2-3	CASSPRLAADTQYF	TGTGCCAGCAGTCCTCGACTAGCGGCTGATACGCAGTATTTT
many	-	TRBV12-3/TRBV12-4	TRBJ1-1	CASTSRGSNTEAFF	TGTGCCAGCACCTCACGGGGGTCGAACACTGAAGCTTTCTTT
-	TRBD2	TRBV6-5	TRBJ2-3	CASSYASGTTDTQYF	TGTGCCAGCAGTTACGCTAGCGGGACCACAGATACGCAGTATTTT
-	-	TRBV30	TRBJ1-5	CAWSPSPGQPQHF	TGTGCCTGGAGTCCCTCTCCGGGACAGCCCCAGCATTTT
many	-	TRBV19	TRBJ1-5	CASSLIGGPQPQHF	TGTGCCAGTAGTCTGATAGGGGGACCTCAGCCCCAGCATTTT
-	-	TRBV6-5	TRBJ1-1	CASSYLPGNTEAFF	TGTGCCAGCAGTTATCTACCGGGGAACACTGAAGCTTTCTTT
-	-	TRBV6-5	TRBJ2-7	CASKGQSYEQYF	TGTGCCAGTAAGGGGCAGTCCTACGAGCAGTACTTC
-	-	TRBV14	TRBJ2-3	CASSQGPGRGRDTQYF	TGTGCCAGCAGCCAAGGCCCCGGCAGGGGAAGAGATACGCAGTATTTT
-	-	TRBV5-1	TRBJ1-1	CASSFGLQENTEAFF	TGCGCCAGCAGCTTTGGTCTTCAGGAGAACACTGAAGCTTTCTTT
-	-	TRBV12-5	TRBJ1-2	CASGRDLSGDGYTF	TGTGCTAGTGGCCGGGACCTTTCGGGGGATGGCTACACCTTC
few	-	TRBV5-4	TRBJ1-6	CASSMKRGGDYNSPLHF	TGTGCCAGCAGCATGAAACGAGGTGGGGACTATAATTCACCCCTCCACTTT
-	TRBD2	TRBV5-1	TRBJ2-7	CASAGGGSTSYEQYF	TGCGCCAGCGCCGGTGGCGGGAGCACATCCTACGAGCAGTACTTC
few	TRBD2	TRBV29-1	TRBJ2-7	CSVALGSGTAYEQYF	TGCAGCGTTGCCCTAGGGAGCGGGACGGCCTACGAGCAGTACTTC
once	-	TRBV7-9	TRBJ2-3	CASSFVGDAQYF	TGTGCCAGCAGCTTCGTGGGGGATGCGCAGTATTTT
many	-	TRBV7-9	TRBJ1-2	CASSLAGPYYGYTF	TGTGCCAGCAGCTTAGCCGGGCCCTACTATGGCTACACCTTC
few	-	TRBV6-5	TRBJ2-3	CASSNFQNTQYF	TGTGCCAGCAGTAACTTTCAGAATACGCAGTATTTT
-	-	TRBV11-3	TRBJ2-3	CASSLDLRQITDTQYF	TGTGCCAGCAGCTTAGATCTTAGGCAGATCACAGATACGCAGTATTTT
many	-	TRBV6-5	TRBJ1-1	CASSKERRNTEAFF	TGTGCCAGCAGTAAAGAACGGAGGAACACTGAAGCTTTCTTT
-	TRBD1	TRBV5-1	TRBJ1-5	CASSLGTGGTNQPQHF	TGCGCCAGCAGCTTGGGGACAGGGGGCACGAATCAGCCCCAGCATTTT
-	-	TRBV7-9	TRBJ1-1	CASSLPLREGLDTEAFF	TGTGCCAGCAGCTTACCCCTCCGGGAGGGTCTGGACACTGAAGCTTTCTTT
-	-	TRBV14	TRBJ2-3	CASSLTSSPRTDTQYF	TGTGCCAGCAGCCTAACTAGCTCCCCTCGCACAGATACGCAGTATTTT
-	-	TRBV11-2	TRBJ2-7	CASRPRQAYEQYF	TGTGCCAGCAGACCGAGACAGGCCTACGAGCAGTACTTC
few	-	TRBV11-3	TRBJ1-2	CASSEGPLYGYTF	TGTGCCAGCAGTGAAGGGCCCCTCTATGGCTACACCTTC
many	TRBD1	TRBV6-2/TRBV6-3	TRBJ2-2	CASRTGSDTGELFF	TGTGCCAGCAGGACAGGGTCGGACACCGGGGAGCTGTTTTTT
few	-	TRBV2	TRBJ2-1	CASSVSRNNEQFF	TGTGCCAGCAGTGTTTCGAGGAACAATGAGCAGTTCTTC
many	-	TRBV19	TRBJ1-5	CASSFYRNQPQHF	TGTGCCAGTAGTTTTTACAGGAATCAGCCCCAGCATTTT
many	-	TRBV11-2	TRBJ1-4	CASSLVATNEKLFF	TGTGCCAGCAGCTTAGTGGCAACTAATGAAAAACTGTTTTTT
few	TRBD2	TRBV19	TRBJ2-5	CASLRAGEETQYF	TGTGCCAGCTTGCGAGCGGGGGAAGAGACCCAGTACTTC
-	TRBD1	TRBV7-6	TRBJ2-1	CASSPRDRGQEQFF	TGTGCCAGCAGCCCCCGGGACAGGGGTCAGGAGCAGTTCTTC
few	TRBD1	TRBV27	TRBJ2-1	CASSFQGTGSAEQFF	TGTGCCAGCAGTTTTCAAGGGACAGGGAGTGCTGAGCAGTTCTTC
few	-	TRBV11-2	TRBJ1-1	CASLENTEAFF	TGTGCCAGCCTTGAGAACACTGAAGCTTTCTTT
-	TRBD2	TRBV27	TRBJ2-1	CASSLGSSGNNEQFF	TGTGCCAGCAGTTTGGGCTCTAGCGGCAACAATGAGCAGTTCTTC
many	-	TRBV20-1	TRBJ1-3	CSARVSGARGNTIYF	TGCAGTGCTAGAGTCTCGGGGGCGAGAGGAAACACCATATATTTT
-	-	TRBV20-1	TRBJ2-3	CSARATGTDTQYF	TGCAGTGCTAGGGCCACAGGCACAGATACGCAGTATTTT
-	TRBD1	TRBV20-1	TRBJ1-2	CSASDRERYGYTF	TGCAGTGCTTCAGACAGGGAGCGTTATGGCTACACCTTC
many	TRBD1	TRBV25-1	TRBJ2-7	CASSSRGTGAEKQYF	TGTGCCAGCAGTTCCCGAGGGACAGGGGCCGAAAAGCAGTACTTC
-	TRBD1	TRBV12-3/TRBV12-4	TRBJ1-4	CASRPTGGNEKLFF	TGTGCCAGCAGACCGACAGGGGGAAATGAAAAACTGTTTTTT
many	-	TRBV5-1	TRBJ2-3	CASSFTRGTGTDTQYF	TGCGCCAGCAGCTTCACACGGGGAACCGGCACAGATACGCAGTATTTT
many	-	TRBV12-3/TRBV12-4	TRBJ2-5	CASSPYGETQYF	TGTGCCAGCAGCCCGTATGGTGAGACCCAGTACTTC
-	-	TRBV5-1	TRBJ1-1	CASSLGLVGKMNTEAFF	TGCGCCAGCAGCTTGGGGCTCGTGGGGAAGATGAACACTGAAGCTTTCTTT